This T cell receptor beta chain derives from a study of T cells in Graves' hyperthyroidism and ophthalmopathy. RNA transcripts were the template for amplifying TCR beta CDR3 regions. In the first-round RT-PCR of the TCR CDR3, the HTBI primer set was used. MiXCR was run by TCRdb on the multiplex PCR reads, yielding one entry per CDR3 protein. The repertoire holds 200,000 to 250,000 distinct CDR3 sequences, with about a sixth as singletons. Diagnoses rested on clinical symptoms, serum thyroxine and TRAb, thyroid ultrasound and orbital computed tomography. The CDR3 runs to 15 residues. Germline CDR1 SGHTA, CDR2 FQGNSA. The V gene end was trimmed by 5 bases and the J gene end by 6 bases; junction bases not matched to a gene: 10.

Sequenced: blood. This TCR was recovered from a young woman with Graves' ophthalmopathy. This chain joins TRBV7-2 and TRBJ1-1; 9 bases map to TRBD1. CDR3 coding DNA: TGTGCCAGCAGCCCAAGGACCGGGACAGGGCCTGAAGCTTTCTTT. Translating it yields CASSPRTGTGPEAFF.